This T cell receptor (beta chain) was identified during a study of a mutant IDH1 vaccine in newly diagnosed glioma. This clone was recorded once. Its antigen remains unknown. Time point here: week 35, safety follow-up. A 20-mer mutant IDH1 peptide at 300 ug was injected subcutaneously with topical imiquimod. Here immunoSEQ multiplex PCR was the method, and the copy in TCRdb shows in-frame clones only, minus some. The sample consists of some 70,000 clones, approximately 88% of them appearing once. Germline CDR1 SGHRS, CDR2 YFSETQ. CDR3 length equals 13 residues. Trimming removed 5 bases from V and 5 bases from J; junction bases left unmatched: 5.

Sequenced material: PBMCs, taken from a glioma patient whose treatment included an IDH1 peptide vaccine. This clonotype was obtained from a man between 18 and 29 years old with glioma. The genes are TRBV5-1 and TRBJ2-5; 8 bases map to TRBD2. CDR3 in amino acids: CASRRGGRETQYF. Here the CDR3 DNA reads TGCGCCAGCAGACGGGGGGGCCGGGAGACCCAGTACTTC.